This record covers a single T cell receptor (beta chain). Its target is not known. This specimen comes from a study of cytomegalovirus exposure and HLA in healthy donors. Overall study findings and caveats: Upon later analysis, TCR association rates were observed to vary by HLA locus, being highest for DRB1 and lowest for HLA-C. Cytomegalovirus-associated status was assigned to 164 TCR beta chains.

PCR used 60 Vbeta primers and 13 Jbeta primers. TCRdb's table, derived via immunoSEQ multiplex PCR, lists solely in-frame clones and lacks some. The table lists about 74,000 clones, with around 7.5% in the top ten. The TCR sequence derives from a female donor in good health and CMV-seropositive. Sequences were obtained from PBMCs.

CDR3 nucleotides: TGCGCCAGCAGCCGCGCCAGGGGGCAGGGTGAAAAACTGTTTTTT. Its protein product is CASSRARGQGEKLFF. The chain carries TRBV4-3 and TRBJ1-4; 8 nucleotides line up with TRBD1. Germline loops: CDR1 LGHNA, CDR2 YSLEER. The CDR3 sequence is 15 residues long. V dropped 4 bases and J dropped 7; count of bases not matched to a gene: 8.